This T cell receptor (beta chain) stems from a study of blood T cell repertoires in COVID-19. Study background: The study drew acute and convalescent COVID-19 samples from the United States, Italy and Spain. Sources were T cells, B-cell-depleted T cells, or PBMCs; the material itself was cDNA or gDNA.

V lost 3 bases to trimming and J lost 7 bases, with 15 bases between them. Germline V gives CDR1 MGHDK, CDR2 SYGVNS. The CDR3 has 15 residues. Original analysis: Scientists estimated how many nucleated cells there were by amplifying reference gene primers. The method was immunoSEQ multiplex PCR; TCRdb's version includes in-frame clones alone and lacks a portion of them. That table gives V, J and clone size, and the DNA gave D and trimming. The sample consists of fewer than 250,000 clones, about 82% of them appearing once. V is TRBV25-1 and J is TRBJ1-4; D ambiguous. The sequenced sample was peripheral blood. The TCR was taken from a woman aged 55-69 years with active or convalescent COVID-19. This CDR3 is CASSDGGSEVEKLFF. In DNA form, the CDR3 reads TGTGCCAGCAGTGATGGAGGGTCTGAGGTTGAAAAACTGTTTTTT. Using reference TRBV25-1 and TRBJ1-4 for the parts outside the CDR3, the full variable domain is EADIYQTPRYLVIGTGKKITLECSQTMGHDKMYWYQQDPGMELHLIHYSYGVNSTEKGDLSSESTVSRIRTEHFPLTLESARPSHTSQYLCASSDGGSEVEKLFFGSGTQLSVL.